This entry lists 30 T cell receptor beta chains sequenced from one sample in a study of radiation and T cells in renal cell carcinoma. Indicated time point: blood 2 weeks post-SBRT. The treatment is: 15 Gy SBRT to primary tumor, nephrectomy 4 weeks later. The method was immunoSEQ multiplex PCR; TCRdb's version includes in-frame clones alone and lacks a portion of them. Of 100,000 to 150,000 clones listed, over 75% are singletons. Sequences were derived from blood, sampled from a patient whose treatment included radiotherapy and nephrectomy. All receptors come from a man in his fifties with renal cell carcinoma.

The chain uses TRBV28 and TRBJ2-7; TRBD2 is a possible D gene (5 bases). Deletions cut 8 bases from V and 2 bases from J, with 19 bases between. The CDR3 contains 15 residues. CDR1 is MDHEN, CDR2 SYDVKM, per germline. The CDR3, as DNA: TGTGCCAGCCTCCAAAGAGGTTGGGAGCCCTACGAGCAGTACTTC. Protein: CASLQRGWEPYEQYF.

The chain joins TRBV7-6 to TRBJ2-3; either TRBD1 or TRBD2 may supply D (6 bases each). This CDR3 spans 15 amino acids. V gave up 4 bases and J gave up 4 bases, with 15 bases separating them. Germline V gene lookup returns CDR1 SGHVS and CDR2 FNYEAQ. The CDR3 nucleotides are TGTGCCAGCAGCTGGGTGGGGGGCGGAGCAGATACGCAGTATTTT. It yields the protein CASSWVGGGADTQYF. The full variable domain, completed using reference TRBV7-6 and TRBJ2-3, is GAGVSQSPRYKVTKRGQDVALRCDPISGHVSLYWYRQALGQGPEFLTYFNYEAQQDKSGLPNDRFSAERPEGSISTLTIQRTEQRDSAMYRCASSWVGGGADTQYFGPGTRLTVL.

The chain has TRBV9 and TRBJ1-3; D not resolved. From germline, CDR1 is SGDLS and CDR2 YYNGEE. CDR3 length equals 15 residues. V dropped 0 bases and J dropped 10 bases, with 17 bases sitting between them. The DNA of the CDR3 is TGTGCCAGCAGCGTAGTACTGGGAGGCAGTGGAACCATATATTTT. Its protein is CASSVVLGGSGTIYF.

J is TRBJ2-3 and V is TRBV19; 7 positions agree with TRBD2. Losses at the gene ends were 4 bases for V and 1 base for J; bases not matched to a gene: 8. Germline V gives CDR1 LNHDA, CDR2 SQIVND (reference sequence). The CDR3 contains 16 residues. The CDR3: CASSKGGGRGTDTQYF. The CDR3 DNA reads TGTGCCAGTAGTAAGGGCGGGGGTCGGGGCACAGATACGCAGTATTTT.

This chain links TRBV2 with TRBJ2-7; 8 bases are shared with TRBD2. The CDR3 runs 13 residues. Germline trimming cut 7 bases from V and 1 base from J; bases unmatched to any gene: 3. Per the germline V gene, CDR1 is SNHLY and CDR2 is FYNNEI. The CDR3, as DNA: TGTGCCAGCACGAAGCGGGGGTCCTACGAGCAGTACTTC. Translating gives CASTKRGSYEQYF.

This rearrangement joins TRBV9 to TRBJ2-3; D is undetermined. Trimming took 4 bases from V and 2 from J, leaving 11 bases between them. Germline CDR1 and CDR2: SGDLS and YYNGEE. This CDR3 spans 14 amino acids. The CDR3 DNA follows: TGTGCCAGCAGCCGCCGGACCAACACAGATACGCAGTATTTT. Amino acids: CASSRRTNTDTQYF.

The rearrangement uses TRBV4-2 and TRBJ2-3; D perhaps matches TRBD2 (6 bases). The CDR3 spans 17 residues. Germline lookup yields CDR1 LGHNA and CDR2 YNFKEQ. The ends were cut back, 0 bases at V and 7 bases at J, with 20 bases in the middle. This chain's CDR3 is CASSQDGASARMYTQYF. CDR3 DNA sequence: TGTGCCAGCAGCCAAGATGGGGCTAGCGCTCGCATGTATACGCAGTATTTT.

The chain joins TRBV5-1 to TRBJ1-4; the D is unclear. The CDR3 sequence is 15 residues long. Germline V gene sequence: CDR1 SGHRS, CDR2 YFSETQ. V was shortened by 6 bases and J by 0 bases, with 12 bases between the two germline ends. The CDR3 reads CASTRSATTNEKLFF. As DNA, the CDR3 is TGCGCCAGCACACGGTCAGCCACAACTAATGAAAAACTGTTTTTT.

The V call is TRBV5-1, the J call TRBJ1-1; D is unresolved. V was clipped by 3 bases and J by 1 base, with 13 bases between them. Germline V gene lookup returns CDR1 SGHRS and CDR2 YFSETQ. This CDR3 is 15 amino acids long. The CDR3 DNA follows: TGCGCCAGCAGCTCCACTGATCTTAGGAACACTGAAGCTTTCTTT. This sequence encodes CASSSTDLRNTEAFF.

The rearrangement joins TRBV19 to TRBJ2-5; D is unresolved. The V end was cut by 3 bases, the J end by 5 bases, with 7 bases between. Germline CDR1 is LNHDA and CDR2 is SQIVND (reference sequence). The CDR3 contains 12 residues. The CDR3 sequence is CASSISTETQYF. Here the CDR3 DNA reads TGTGCCAGTAGTATTAGTACGGAGACCCAGTACTTC.

The chain couples TRBV11-1 to TRBJ2-1; the match to TRBD2 covers 14 bases. Germline V gene data show CDR1 as SGHAT and CDR2 as FQDESV (reference sequence). J gave up 5 bases and V 5 bases, and 8 bases lay outside the gene matches. The CDR3 is made up of 17 amino acids. The CDR3 DNA reads as TGTGCCAGCAGCACCCGCGGGACTAGCGGGAGCCACAATGAGCAGTTCTTC. Translation: CASSTRGTSGSHNEQFF.

This chain joins TRBV7-3 and TRBJ2-7; a possible D gene is TRBD1 (6 bases). Germline CDR1 and CDR2: SGHTA and FQGTGA. The CDR3 runs 13 residues. Trimming removed 0 bases from V and 6 bases from J, with 9 bases in between. CDR3 DNA sequence: TGTGCCAGCAGCTTAACCCGGGACACCGAGCAGTACTTC. Residues: CASSLTRDTEQYF.

The chain employs TRBV6-1 and TRBJ1-6; 8 bases match TRBD1. The V segment lost 6 bases and the J segment 9 bases; nucleotides outside the gene matches: 1. The CDR3 totals 12 residues. Per the germline V gene, CDR1 is MNHNS and CDR2 is SASEGT. For the CDR3, the DNA is TGTGCCAGCAGCCAGGGGGCTTCACCCCTCCACTTT. Its translation is CASSQGASPLHF.

J is TRBJ2-4 and V is TRBV6-1, with a weak D call TRBD2 (5 bases). V was pared by 9 bases and J by 0 bases, with 9 bases between. The CDR3 covers 13 residues. Per germline, CDR1 MNHNS and CDR2 SASEGT. The CDR3 here is CASAGLAKNIQYF. In DNA, the CDR3 is TGTGCCAGTGCCGGACTAGCCAAAAACATTCAGTACTTC.

The gene calls are TRBV14 and TRBJ1-4; 7 bases line up with TRBD1. The CDR3 length is 17 residues. Germline trimming cut 4 bases from V and 4 bases from J; bases unmatched to any gene: 12. Germline CDR1 SGHDN, CDR2 FVKESK. The CDR3 is CASSPRGLGPNNEKLFF. The CDR3 DNA reads as TGTGCCAGCAGCCCGAGGGGGCTAGGGCCCAATAATGAAAAACTGTTTTTT.

V and J are TRBV21-1 and TRBJ1-2; TRBD1 is the table's D call and was not checked against the DNA. TRBV21-1 is marked as a pseudogene. This CDR3 has 14 residues. CDR3 loop: CASSKAGRELGYTF. The DNA of the CDR3 is TGTGCCAGCAGCAAAGCGGGCAGGGAATTAGGCTACACCTTC.

The genes are TRBV5-4 and TRBJ2-3; TRBD2 matches at 12 bases. The CDR3 is made up of 18 amino acids. The ends lost 0 bases at V and 4 bases at J; junction bases unmatched: 9. CDR1 SGHNT and CDR2 YYREEE come from the germline V gene (reference sequence). The CDR3 here is CASSLGASGRAGADTQYF. The CDR3 coding sequence is TGTGCCAGCAGCTTGGGGGCTAGCGGGAGGGCCGGGGCAGATACGCAGTATTTT.

The sample holds a few counts of this clone. The gene calls are TRBV5-4 and TRBJ2-1; 8 nucleotides agree with TRBD1. CDR1 is SGHNT and CDR2 is YYREEE in the germline V gene (reference sequence). V lost 0 bases to trimming and J lost 9 bases; unmatched junction nucleotides: 8. This CDR3 region has 15 residues. CDR3 bases: TGTGCCAGCAGCTTGGTCAGGGGGCTCATGATTGAGCAGTTCTTC. Amino acid sequence: CASSLVRGLMIEQFF. Combining the CDR3 with reference TRBV5-4 and TRBJ2-1 gives the whole variable domain ETGVTQSPTHLIKTRGQQVTLRCSSQSGHNTVSWYQQALGQGPQFIFQYYREEENGRGNFPPRFSGLQFPNYSSELNVNALELDDSALYLCASSLVRGLMIEQFFGPGTRLTVL.

This clone was picked up one time. This sequence joins TRBV6-5 and TRBJ1-5, with TRBD1 identical over 8 bases. Germline CDR1 MNHEY, CDR2 SVGAGI. The CDR3 loop spans 15 amino acids. The V segment lost 7 bases and the J segment 1 base; nucleotides outside the gene matches: 6. The CDR3 DNA follows: TGTGCCAGCAAGCAGGGGGCTGGGAGCAATCAGCCCCAGCATTTT. Translating it yields CASKQGAGSNQPQHF.

This clone was recorded only once. The rearrangement uses TRBV6-5 and TRBJ2-3; D is unclear. The CDR3 loop spans 16 amino acids. The germline V and J ends were trimmed by 0 bases and 6 bases, with 16 bases remaining between them. CDR1 MNHEY and CDR2 SVGAGI come from the germline V gene. CDR3 sequence (DNA): TGTGCCAGCAGTTACTCGCCCCCCGTGACCCCGGATACGCAGTATTTT. Its protein product is CASSYSPPVTPDTQYF.

V usage is TRBV6-1 and J usage is TRBJ2-6; TRBD1 aligns across 9 bases. The CDR3 is made up of 18 amino acids. The germline CDR1 and CDR2 sequences are MNHNS and SASEGT. Trimming took 4 bases from V and 1 from J; bases not matched to a gene: 8. Here the CDR3 reads CASSGYRGLSSGANVLTF. CDR3 coding DNA: TGTGCCAGCAGTGGATACAGGGGGCTCTCTTCTGGGGCCAACGTCCTGACTTTC.

This clone was picked up many times. V and J are TRBV6-5 and TRBJ2-7; no firm D call. The V end was cut by 0 bases, the J end by 9 bases, with 12 bases between. The CDR3 has 13 residues. CDR1 is MNHEY and CDR2 is SVGAGI in the germline V gene. This CDR3 reads CASSYSPHGTQYF. The CDR3 region has the DNA TGTGCCAGCAGTTACTCCCCCCACGGAACGCAGTACTTC.

This clone was seen only once. The genes are TRBV9 and TRBJ2-1, with D perhaps TRBD1 or TRBD2 (5 bases each). The ends were cut back, 3 bases at V and 9 bases at J, with 22 bases in the middle. The V gene's germline CDR1 is SGDLS and CDR2 YYNGEE. CDR3 length: 16 residues. CDR3 coding DNA: TGTGCCAGCAGCGCCGGGGCGGTATCGACGAGCGTTGAGCAGTTCTTC. Encoded protein: CASSAGAVSTSVEQFF. The variable domain in full, with the rest retrieved from reference TRBV9 and TRBJ2-1, is DSGVTQTPKHLITATGQRVTLRCSPRSGDLSVYWYQQSLDQGLQFLIQYYNGEERAKGNILERFSAQQFPDLHSELNLSSLELGDSALYFCASSAGAVSTSVEQFFGPGTRLTVL.

The gene calls are TRBV7-8 and TRBJ2-1; D might be TRBD2 (5 bases). The ends were cut back, 5 bases at V and 0 bases at J, with 8 bases in the middle. The CDR3 spans 14 residues. Germline CDR1 reads SGHVS; CDR2 reads FQNEAQ. CDR3 residues: CASSIGGSYNEQFF. In nucleotides, the CDR3 is TGTGCCAGCAGCATCGGAGGCTCCTACAATGAGCAGTTCTTC.

This chain connects TRBV29-1 to TRBJ1-3; 7 bases are shared with TRBD1. Trimming cost V 2 bases and J 8 bases; bases outside gene matches: 9. Per germline, CDR1 SQVTM and CDR2 ANQGSEA. The CDR3 sequence is 14 residues long. CDR3 in amino acids: CSVELDRAGDTIYF. CDR3 nucleotides: TGCAGCGTTGAACTCGACAGGGCGGGGGACACCATATATTTT. The full variable domain, with the rest looked up from reference TRBV29-1 and TRBJ1-3, is SAVISQKPSRDICQRGTSLTIQCQVDSQVTMMFWYRQQPGQSLTLIATANQGSEATYESGFVIDKFPISRPNLTFSTLTVSNMSPEDSSIYLCSVELDRAGDTIYFGEGSWLTVV.

This sequence joins TRBV6-1 and TRBJ1-1; no firm D call. Trimming shortened V by 5 bases and J by 3 bases, and 13 bases separated the two germline ends. CDR3 length: 14 residues. Germline lookup yields CDR1 MNHNS and CDR2 SASEGT. Written as DNA, the CDR3 is TGTGCCAGCAGTTTCCTCAGTGGGGACACTGAAGCTTTCTTT. This encodes CASSFLSGDTEAFF.

The chain recombines TRBV7-2 with TRBJ2-7; 9 nucleotides line up with TRBD1. The germline gives CDR1 SGHTA, CDR2 FQGNSA. V dropped 1 base and J dropped 5; count of bases not matched to a gene: 6. The CDR3 runs to 15 residues. In DNA, the CDR3 is TGTGCCAGCAGCTTAGTTGGGGACAGGGCAGACGAGCAGTACTTC. The encoded protein is CASSLVGDRADEQYF.

The chain joins TRBV19 to TRBJ1-1, with TRBD1 matching over 7 bases. Germline CDR1 and CDR2: LNHDA and SQIVND (reference sequence). V lost 7 bases to trimming and J lost 1 base; unmatched junction nucleotides: 3. The CDR3 extends over 13 amino acids. The CDR3 loop reads CASTWTGNTEAFF. The CDR3 region has the DNA TGTGCCAGTACCTGGACAGGGAACACTGAAGCTTTCTTT.

The chain recombines TRBV27 with TRBJ2-2; TRBD1 is a possible D gene (8 bases). CDR3 length equals 15 residues. V gave up 6 bases and J gave up 3 bases, with 14 bases separating them. From germline, CDR1 is MNHEY and CDR2 SMNVEV (reference sequence). The CDR3 DNA is TGTGCCAGCAGCTACAGGGGGGGAGACACCGGGGAGCTGTTTTTT. Residues: CASSYRGGDTGELFF.

The CDR3 sequence: CASSHINQGLNEKLFF. The DNA for the CDR3 is TGCGCCAGCAGCCACATCAACCAGGGATTGAATGAAAAACTGTTTTTT. The chain combines TRBV4-1 with TRBJ1-4; possibly TRBD1 for D (5 bases). CDR1 and CDR2 (germline): MGHRA, YSYEKL. Trimming pared 3 bases from V and 5 bases from J, leaving 16 bases between. The CDR3 has 16 residues.